This T cell receptor (beta chain) derives from a study of blood T cell repertoires in COVID-19. Methods used by the authors: Researchers report that nucleated cell counts were estimated from reference gene primer amplification. The repertoire was sequenced with immunoSEQ multiplex PCR; TCRdb's copy has only in-frame clones and lacks some. V and J calls and clone size are those listed in that table; D and trimming were worked out from the DNA. The sample holds hundreds of thousands of clones, 85% seen once. This receptor was taken from a woman between 18 and 30 years old with acute or convalescent COVID-19. Sample: peripheral blood.

The CDR3 reads CASIPGTGRIDTEAFF. CDR3 DNA sequence: TGTGCCAGCATCCCAGGGACAGGGCGAATAGACACTGAAGCTTTCTTT. V gene TRBV6-6 combines with J gene TRBJ1-1; 9 bases fit TRBD1. The CDR3 extends over 16 amino acids. The V gene's germline CDR1 is MNHNY and CDR2 SVGAGI (reference sequence). Losses at the gene ends were 7 bases for V and 3 bases for J; bases not matched to a gene: 12.